The rows below give T cell receptor beta chains drawn from one sample of a study of post-analysis software for immune sequencing data. MiXCR was run by TCRdb on the PCR reads, yielding one entry per CDR3 protein. Among approximately 570,000 distinct CDR3 sequences, roughly 40% were seen once, and the ten largest hold around 1.7%. What was sequenced was blood. Receptors originate from a girl aged 10-17 years with multiple sclerosis. Each CDR3 is given with its conserved first and last residue. The D gene is left open where the match is weak. Not all rows give a size; the values are once, few, many and, for expanded clones, a class.

j_gene,v_gene,abundance,len,d_gene,CDR3aa,CDR3nt
TRBJ2-1,TRBV4-1,few,17,TRBD2,CASSQGAGTSAYNEQFF,TGCGCCAGCAGCCAAGGGGCCGGGACTAGCGCGTACAATGAGCAGTTCTTC
TRBJ1-5,TRBV2,.,13,.,CASRPGLNQPQHF,TGTGCCAGCCGTCCGGGCCTTAATCAGCCCCAGCATTTT
TRBJ2-1,TRBV6-5,.,14,.,CASSYSMGYNEQFF,TGTGCCAGCAGTTACTCGATGGGATACAATGAGCAGTTCTTC
TRBJ1-2,TRBV29-1,.,12,.,CSGWDGNYGYTF,TGCAGCGGATGGGACGGGAACTATGGCTACACCTTC
TRBJ2-5,TRBV27,few,14,TRBD1,CASSTFRGQETQYF,TGTGCCAGCAGTACGTTCAGGGGGCAAGAGACCCAGTACTTC
TRBJ2-1,TRBV12-3/TRBV12-4,.,16,.,CASSPVGLGLNNEQFF,TGTGCCAGCAGCCCTGTTGGGCTAGGCCTAAACAATGAGCAGTTCTTC
TRBJ1-1,TRBV6-1,.,14,.,CASSPKVMNTEAFF,TGTGCCAGCAGTCCGAAGGTGATGAACACTGAAGCTTTCTTT
TRBJ2-5,TRBV20-1,.,16,.,CSARDPKGNPSGTQYF,TGCAGTGCTAGAGATCCGAAAGGGAATCCCAGCGGGACCCAGTACTTC
TRBJ1-2,TRBV7-9,.,14,.,CACSLTESNYGYTF,TGTGCCTGCAGCTTAACTGAGTCTAACTATGGCTACACCTTC
TRBJ2-1,TRBV12-3/TRBV12-4,few,15,TRBD2,CASSSSGGSFNEQFF,TGTGCCAGCAGTTCTAGCGGGGGGTCCTTTAATGAGCAGTTCTTC
TRBJ2-1,TRBV20-1,few,16,.,CSARDLSGLRYNEQFF,TGCAGTGCTAGAGATCTTTCGGGGCTTCGGTACAATGAGCAGTTCTTC
TRBJ2-3,TRBV13,.,17,TRBD2,CASSFGSGRLRTDTQYF,TGTGCCAGCAGCTTTGGTAGCGGGAGGTTGCGGACAGATACGCAGTATTTT
TRBJ2-5,TRBV5-1,once,14,.,CASSLEQYKETQYF,TGCGCCAGCAGCTTGGAACAGTACAAAGAGACCCAGTACTTC
TRBJ1-2,TRBV9,.,16,TRBD1,CASSVGQGTGFYGYTF,TGTGCCAGCAGCGTAGGTCAAGGGACAGGGTTCTATGGCTACACCTTC
TRBJ1-4,TRBV6-5,.,14,.,CASKPGLSNEELFF,TGTGCCAGCAAACCGGGACTGAGCAATGAAGAACTGTTTTTT
TRBJ2-6,TRBV27,.,16,TRBD1,CASSGTGRFGANVLTF,TGTGCCAGCAGCGGGACAGGCCGTTTTGGGGCCAACGTCCTGACTTTC
TRBJ2-7,TRBV20-1,few,13,.,CSARGNREGEQYF,TGCAGTGCTAGAGGGAACAGGGAGGGCGAGCAGTACTTC
TRBJ2-2,TRBV11-2,.,13,.,CASSLRAPGELFF,TGTGCCAGCAGCTTACGGGCCCCGGGGGAGCTGTTTTTT
TRBJ1-2,TRBV2,few,15,.,CASRAFWGMVYGYTF,TGTGCCAGCAGGGCTTTTTGGGGGATGGTCTATGGCTACACCTTC
TRBJ1-4,TRBV12-3/TRBV12-4,few,14,TRBD1,CASSPDRSNEKLFF,TGTGCCAGCAGCCCGGACAGGTCAAATGAAAAACTGTTTTTT
TRBJ2-7,TRBV7-2,.,15,.,CVSRQTGFSSYEQYF,TGTGTCAGCAGACAAACAGGGTTTAGTTCCTACGAGCAGTACTTC
TRBJ2-1,TRBV15,few,14,.,CATSRAEVGNEQFF,TGTGCCACCAGCAGAGCCGAGGTGGGAAATGAGCAGTTCTTC
TRBJ2-1,TRBV6-6,many,15,TRBD2,CASSSTSGGYNEQFF,TGTGCCAGCAGCTCTACTAGCGGGGGCTACAATGAGCAGTTCTTC
TRBJ1-2,TRBV20-1,few,11,.,CSAYRDYGYTF,TGCAGTGCTTACCGGGACTATGGCTACACCTTC
TRBJ2-3,TRBV11-2,.,15,TRBD1,CASSFRMTGSNTQYF,TGTGCCAGCAGCTTTCGTATGACAGGGTCGAATACGCAGTATTTT
TRBJ2-7,TRBV5-1,.,15,.,CASSDSDEGRYEQYF,TGCGCCAGCAGCGATAGCGACGAGGGACGCTACGAGCAGTACTTC
TRBJ2-1,TRBV20-1,.,14,.,CSASSPGVYNEQFF,TGCAGTGCCTCGTCGCCAGGGGTCTACAATGAGCAGTTCTTC
TRBJ1-5,TRBV29-1,once,12,.,CSVETDSGGPHF,TGCAGCGTTGAGACGGACTCTGGGGGCCCGCATTTT
TRBJ2-5,TRBV6-5,few,15,TRBD2,CASHPRAGVAETQYF,TGTGCCAGCCATCCTCGGGCGGGAGTGGCGGAGACCCAGTACTTC
TRBJ2-5,TRBV7-2,few,16,TRBD2,CASSSLRGTTQETQYF,TGTGCCAGCAGCTCCCTCCGCGGGACTACTCAAGAGACCCAGTACTTC
TRBJ2-3,TRBV7-9,.,16,TRBD2,CASSYERERSTDTQYF,TGTGCCAGCAGTTATGAGCGGGAAAGGAGCACAGATACGCAGTATTTT
TRBJ2-1,TRBV6-6,few,16,TRBD2,CASCPQSSGSYNEQFF,TGTGCCAGCTGCCCTCAATCTAGCGGGTCTTACAATGAGCAGTTCTTC
TRBJ2-1,TRBV29-1,few,13,TRBD2,CSGLAGVYNEQFF,TGCAGCGGACTAGCGGGGGTTTACAATGAGCAGTTCTTC
TRBJ2-3,TRBV9,few,16,TRBD2,CASSVSGTTSTDTQYF,TGTGCCAGCAGCGTCTCCGGGACTACGAGCACAGATACGCAGTATTTT
TRBJ1-1,TRBV11-1,.,14,.,CASSPRTRQTEAFF,TGTGCCAGCAGCCCGCGGACTCGTCAAACTGAAGCTTTCTTT
TRBJ2-1,TRBV2,.,14,.,CASRFSRVYNEQFF,TGTGCCAGCAGATTCAGTAGGGTCTACAATGAGCAGTTCTTC
TRBJ2-7,TRBV7-2,.,15,TRBD2,CASSSRSLAGNEQYF,TGTGCCAGCAGCTCAAGGTCCCTAGCGGGAAACGAGCAGTACTTC
TRBJ2-7,TRBV29-1,few,16,TRBD1,CSVAGYRGRVSYEQYF,TGCAGCGTTGCGGGATACAGGGGGCGGGTATCCTACGAGCAGTACTTC
TRBJ2-1,TRBV5-1,.,15,TRBD2,CASSFSTGGPDEQFF,TGCGCCAGCAGCTTCTCAACGGGAGGGCCTGATGAGCAGTTCTTC
TRBJ2-5,TRBV6-6,.,15,.,CASRGARVGQETQYF,TGTGCCAGCAGGGGGGCCAGGGTTGGACAAGAGACCCAGTACTTC
TRBJ2-7,TRBV6-6,few,17,TRBD2,CASSPTGLAGLSYEQYF,TGTGCCAGCAGTCCGACCGGACTAGCGGGACTCTCCTACGAGCAGTACTTC
TRBJ1-2,TRBV21-1,few,15,.,CASSTSDRGKDGYTF,TGTGCCAGCAGCACCTCAGACAGGGGGAAGGATGGCTACACCTTC
TRBJ2-3,TRBV12-3/TRBV12-4,few,16,TRBD2,CASSPTGTSGIGTQYF,TGTGCCAGCAGTCCGACCGGGACTAGCGGGATCGGTACGCAGTATTTT
TRBJ2-3,TRBV5-1,.,14,TRBD1,CASSTDRGTDTQYF,TGCGCCAGCAGCACCGACAGGGGCACAGATACGCAGTATTTT
TRBJ1-2,TRBV7-3,.,13,.,CASSSRGGDGYTF,TGTGCCAGCAGCTCCCGGGGGGGGGACGGCTACACCTTC
TRBJ2-7,TRBV5-1,.,14,TRBD1,CASRDGTVSYEQYF,TGCGCCAGCCGGGATGGGACAGTCTCCTACGAGCAGTACTTC
TRBJ2-7,TRBV5-1,.,14,TRBD1,CASSPEQGWWEQYF,TGCGCCAGCAGCCCAGAACAGGGGTGGTGGGAGCAGTACTTC
TRBJ2-7,TRBV20-1,few,13,.,CSARDLGEHEQYF,TGCAGTGCTAGAGATCTTGGGGAACACGAGCAGTACTTC
TRBJ2-1,TRBV27,few,16,TRBD2,CASGLTLAEGYNEQFF,TGTGCCAGCGGTTTAACACTAGCGGAAGGCTACAATGAGCAGTTCTTC
TRBJ1-2,TRBV7-3,few,14,.,CASSRNPGEGGYTF,TGTGCCAGCAGCCGAAATCCGGGAGAGGGTGGCTACACCTTC
TRBJ1-2,TRBV6-1,.,14,.,CASIPGGALDGCTF,TGTGCCAGCATCCCGGGAGGGGCGCTTGATGGCTGCACCTTC
TRBJ2-3,TRBV12-3/TRBV12-4,few,15,TRBD1,CASSRDRVLTDTQYF,TGTGCCAGCAGTCGAGACAGGGTTTTAACAGATACGCAGTATTTT
TRBJ2-1,TRBV13,.,12,.,CASSLGVGGQFF,TGTGCCAGCAGCTTAGGGGTGGGAGGACAGTTCTTC
TRBJ2-1,TRBV5-1,few,17,TRBD2,CASSPGTSGNWVDEQFF,TGCGCCAGCAGCCCCGGGACTAGCGGGAATTGGGTCGATGAGCAGTTCTTC
TRBJ2-7,TRBV12-3/TRBV12-4,.,14,TRBD2,CASSLGSGRGEQYF,TGTGCCAGCAGTTTGGGTAGCGGGAGAGGCGAGCAGTACTTC